The T cell receptor (beta chain) under discussion was sequenced for a study of CD8 T cells in ankylosing spondylitis. Study-level points and caveats: A TCR beta motif made of about eight highly homologous variants seemed typical of ankylosing spondylitis blood.

MiXCR, run by TCRdb on the 5' RACE reads, gives a single entry per CDR3 protein. The top ten clones hold roughly 6.8% of a sample with around 250,000 distinct CDR3 sequences, roughly a tenth of them seen once. In regard to this clonotype: The antigen is not known.

This CDR3 spans 16 amino acids. V was pared by 5 bases and J by 4 bases, with 12 bases of the junction left unmatched. The germline V gene has CDR1 SEHNR and CDR2 FQNEAQ (reference sequence). Sequenced material: blood, either unsorted or a sorted T cell fraction (not recorded which). This clonotype originated in a male donor with ankylosing spondylitis or in good health (not recorded which). The chain uses TRBV7-9 and TRBJ2-7; 9 nucleotides line up with TRBD1. CDR3 protein: CASSVSPGTGLYEQYF. DNA for the CDR3: TGTGCCAGCAGCGTCAGTCCCGGGACAGGGTTATACGAGCAGTACTTC. Complete variable domain (other parts from reference TRBV7-9 and TRBJ2-7): DTGVSQNPRHKITKRGQNVTFRCDPISEHNRLYWYRQTLGQGPEFLTYFQNEAQLEKSRLLSDRFSAERPKGSFSTLEIQRTEQGDSAMYLCASSVSPGTGLYEQYFGPGTRLTVT.